The rows below give T cell receptor beta chains drawn from one sample of a study of prognosis after radiotherapy for stage I lung cancer. TCRdb fed the multiplex PCR reads into MiXCR, producing one record per CDR3 protein. The sample comprises 15,000 to 20,000 distinct CDR3 sequences, roughly 26% of which are singletons, and 22% rests with the top ten. The starting material was PBMCs, obtained before or after stereotactic body radiation therapy (not recorded which). These TCRs come from a donor at least 50 years old with non-small cell lung cancer. The CDR3 runs from the conserved cysteine through the conserved F or W. A D gene is named only where the DNA matches it firmly. Where a row states a size, it is once, few, many or the class of an expanded clone; other rows omit it.

v_gene: TRBV29-1
abundance: few
d_gene: TRBD2
j_gene: TRBJ2-1
CDR3aa: CSVEVGASGSERFF
CDR3nt: TGCAGCGTTGAAGTAGGCGCTAGCGGGAGTGAGCGGTTCTTC

v_gene: TRBV11-2
abundance: NA
d_gene: TRBD1
j_gene: TRBJ1-1
CDR3aa: CASSLGDRGLTEAFF
CDR3nt: TGTGCCAGCAGCTTAGGGGACAGGGGTTTAACTGAAGCTTTCTTT

v_gene: TRBV5-6
abundance: NA
d_gene: TRBD2
j_gene: TRBJ2-7
CDR3aa: CASRGRDSHSYEQYF
CDR3nt: TGTGCAAGCAGAGGGAGGGACTCTCACTCCTACGAGCAGTACTTC

v_gene: TRBV5-6
abundance: many
d_gene: NA
j_gene: TRBJ2-1
CDR3aa: CASSRDLSSYNEQFF
CDR3nt: TGTGCCAGCAGCAGGGACCTTAGCTCCTACAATGAGCAGTTCTTC

v_gene: TRBV20-1
abundance: many
d_gene: NA
j_gene: TRBJ2-1
CDR3aa: CSARVFGRERFDYNEQFF
CDR3nt: TGCAGTGCTAGAGTATTTGGCAGGGAGCGGTTTGACTACAATGAGCAGTTCTTC

v_gene: TRBV7-9
abundance: many
d_gene: TRBD2
j_gene: TRBJ2-7
CDR3aa: CASCRSGNYEQYF
CDR3nt: TGTGCCAGCTGCAGGAGCGGGAACTACGAGCAGTACTTC

v_gene: TRBV16
abundance: many
d_gene: NA
j_gene: TRBJ1-1
CDR3aa: CASSHQGNTEAFF
CDR3nt: TGTGCCAGCAGCCATCAGGGGAACACTGAAGCTTTCTTT

v_gene: TRBV4-3
abundance: many
d_gene: TRBD2
j_gene: TRBJ2-2
CDR3aa: CASSQDISGSWTGELFF
CDR3nt: TGCGCCAGCAGCCAAGATATTAGCGGGAGTTGGACCGGGGAGCTGTTTTTT

v_gene: TRBV18
abundance: many
d_gene: NA
j_gene: TRBJ2-1
CDR3aa: CASSPYSDYNEQFF
CDR3nt: TGTGCCAGCTCACCCTATAGCGACTACAATGAGCAGTTCTTC

v_gene: TRBV27
abundance: many
d_gene: TRBD1
j_gene: TRBJ2-1
CDR3aa: CASNTGTGVFNEQFF
CDR3nt: TGTGCCAGCAATACCGGGACAGGGGTTTTCAATGAGCAGTTCTTC

v_gene: TRBV20-1
abundance: many
d_gene: NA
j_gene: TRBJ2-7
CDR3aa: CSARAPMGGQSYEQYF
CDR3nt: TGCAGTGCTAGAGCCCCCATGGGGGGGCAATCCTACGAGCAGTACTTC

v_gene: TRBV7-9
abundance: many
d_gene: NA
j_gene: TRBJ2-1
CDR3aa: CATMEGGAYNEQFF
CDR3nt: TGTGCCACCATGGAGGGGGGGGCTTACAATGAGCAGTTCTTC

v_gene: TRBV7-9
abundance: many
d_gene: NA
j_gene: TRBJ2-3
CDR3aa: CASSLPSTDTQYF
CDR3nt: TGTGCCAGCAGCTTACCTAGCACAGATACGCAGTATTTT

v_gene: TRBV11-2
abundance: many
d_gene: NA
j_gene: TRBJ2-7
CDR3aa: CASSQPGTSSEQYF
CDR3nt: TGTGCCAGCAGCCAGCCCGGGACCTCTTCCGAGCAGTACTTC

v_gene: TRBV6-1
abundance: many
d_gene: NA
j_gene: TRBJ2-1
CDR3aa: CASNLAIEDEQFF
CDR3nt: TGTGCCAGCAATTTGGCCATCGAAGATGAGCAGTTCTTC

v_gene: TRBV6-5
abundance: many
d_gene: NA
j_gene: TRBJ2-7
CDR3aa: CASSYTTNPYEQYF
CDR3nt: TGTGCCAGCAGTTATACGACAAACCCCTACGAGCAGTACTTC

v_gene: TRBV18
abundance: many
d_gene: NA
j_gene: TRBJ1-6
CDR3aa: CASSDVGGSPLHF
CDR3nt: TGTGCCAGCTCTGACGTGGGGGGTTCACCCCTCCACTTT

v_gene: TRBV30
abundance: many
d_gene: TRBD1
j_gene: TRBJ2-7
CDR3aa: CAWSPPGQGYEQYF
CDR3nt: TGTGCCTGGAGCCCCCCCGGACAGGGCTACGAGCAGTACTTC

v_gene: TRBV12-3/TRBV12-4
abundance: many
d_gene: TRBD1
j_gene: TRBJ1-1
CDR3aa: CASSTDRGSTEAFF
CDR3nt: TGTGCCAGCAGCACGGACAGGGGGAGCACTGAAGCTTTCTTT

v_gene: TRBV18
abundance: many
d_gene: NA
j_gene: TRBJ1-2
CDR3aa: CASSPDPTTGYTF
CDR3nt: TGTGCCAGCTCACCAGACCCTACAACCGGCTACACCTTC

v_gene: TRBV12-3/TRBV12-4
abundance: many
d_gene: TRBD2
j_gene: TRBJ2-5
CDR3aa: CASSPGLAGLHQETQYF
CDR3nt: TGTGCCAGCAGCCCCGGACTAGCGGGACTCCACCAAGAGACCCAGTACTTC

v_gene: TRBV7-2
abundance: medium-sized
d_gene: NA
j_gene: TRBJ2-1
CDR3aa: CASSLEVGIHEQFF
CDR3nt: TGTGCCAGCAGCTTAGAGGTAGGGATTCATGAGCAGTTCTTC